This note documents a single T cell receptor (beta chain) sequence. This record belongs to a study of blood T cell repertoires in COVID-19. Study-level background: The origin of the acute and convalescent COVID-19 samples was the United States, Italy and Spain. T cells, B-cell-depleted T cells, or PBMCs provided the cDNA or gDNA that served as material.

Original analysis: Cell counts per sample came from amplifying reference gene primers. Only in-frame clones appear in the TCRdb table, and some are missing; sequencing was by immunoSEQ multiplex PCR. The DNA was the basis for D and trimming; V, J and clone size are from that table. The sample consists of around 200,000 clones, 80% to 90% of them appearing once. The CDR3 spans 13 residues. V gave up 0 bases and J gave up 4 bases, with 7 bases separating them. The germline V gene has CDR1 SGHRS and CDR2 YFSETQ. J is TRBJ1-1 and V is TRBV5-1; no firm D call. This TCR came from a man between 60 and 70 years old with acute or convalescent COVID-19. The source material was peripheral blood. CDR3 in amino acids: CASSLDGSTEAFF. CDR3 nucleotide sequence: TGCGCCAGCAGCTTGGATGGCAGCACTGAAGCTTTCTTT. The whole variable domain, remainder taken from reference TRBV5-1 and TRBJ1-1, is KAGVTQTPRYLIKTRGQQVTLSCSPISGHRSVSWYQQTPGQGLQFLFEYFSETQRNKGNFPGRFSGRQFSNSRSEMNVSTLELGDSALYLCASSLDGSTEAFFGQGTRLTVV.